The 30 T cell receptor beta chains below come from one sample, sequenced in a study of blood T cell repertoires in COVID-19 (dated by TCRdb to the early 2020s). The library was obtained by the immunoSEQ multiplex PCR assay. TCRdb mirrors the immuneACCESS table, restricted to in-frame sequences. Some clones are absent from its copies; in checked studies, under half trace to an unresolved V gene, and the reason for the others is unknown. This sample gives more than 100,000 clones in total; over 75% of them show up just once. The top ten clonotypes cover around 9.9% of the sample. The sample comprised peripheral blood. These TCRs come from a man older than 75 with acute or convalescent COVID-19.

V and J are TRBV5-4 and TRBJ2-7; 7 nucleotides agree with TRBD2. Trimming removed 5 bases from V and 5 bases from J; junction bases left unmatched: 7. The CDR3 has 13 amino acids. CDR1 SGHNT and CDR2 YYREEE come from the germline V gene (reference sequence). Here the CDR3 DNA reads TGTGCCAGCAGGGATGGACTAGTCGACGAGCAGTACTTC. Protein sequence: CASRDGLVDEQYF.

Concerning this clone itself: In the same sample, other DNA sequences code for this CDR3. The V gene is TRBV15, the J gene TRBJ1-5; TRBD1 matches at 8 bases. The CDR3 is made up of 15 amino acids. Germline V gene lookup returns CDR1 LNHNV and CDR2 YYDKDF (reference sequence). J lost 5 bases, V lost 1 base, and 4 bases had no gene match. The CDR3: CATSRAGTGDQPQHF. DNA of the CDR3: TGTGCCACCAGCAGAGCAGGGACAGGTGATCAGCCCCAGCATTTT.

This chain links TRBV19 with TRBJ1-1, with 8 bases fitting TRBD1. CDR1 is LNHDA, CDR2 SQIVND, per germline (reference sequence). V trimming: 4 bases; J trimming: 1 base; junction bases outside the gene matches: 2. The CDR3 contains 14 residues. In DNA, the CDR3 is TGTGCCAGTAGTAACGGACAGGGGAACACTGAAGCTTTCTTT. It yields the protein CASSNGQGNTEAFF.

The chain recombines TRBV3-1 (or the pseudogene TRBV3-2) with TRBJ2-1, with a possible D match to TRBD2 (7 bases). Germline V gene sequence: CDR1 LGHDT, CDR2 YNNKEL (reference sequence). The CDR3 runs to 14 residues. Trimming took 7 bases from V and 2 from J, leaving 12 bases between them. CDR3 region: CASNRGATYNEQFF. The CDR3 coding sequence is TGTGCCAGCAACCGGGGGGCAACCTACAATGAGCAGTTCTTC.

The chain employs TRBV19 and TRBJ2-1, with 7 bases identical to TRBD1. This CDR3 contains 19 residues. V dropped 1 base and J dropped 0; count of bases not matched to a gene: 12. Germline values: CDR1 LNHDA, CDR2 SQIVND (reference sequence). DNA of the CDR3: TGTGCCAGTAGTATAGGGGGTGGCGTCCGGGACAGCTCCTACAATGAGCAGTTCTTC. Its translation: CASSIGGGVRDSSYNEQFF.

This clone appeared once. The chain employs TRBV13 and TRBJ2-5, with a possible D match to TRBD2 (5 bases). V lost 5 bases to trimming and J lost 5 bases, with 9 bases between them. CDR1 and CDR2 from the germline V gene are PRHDT and FYEKMQ (reference sequence). The CDR3 is made up of 12 amino acids. The CDR3 loop is CASSLTGETQYF. In nucleotides, the CDR3 is TGTGCCAGCAGCCTAACGGGGGAGACCCAGTACTTC.

The gene calls are TRBV24-1 and TRBJ2-7; the match to TRBD2 covers 9 bases. The CDR3 runs to 13 residues. The J segment lost 5 bases and the V segment lost 9 bases, leaving 7 bases of the junction unmatched. CDR1 and CDR2 (germline): KGHDR, SFDVKD. In nucleotides, the CDR3 is TGTGCCACCGGCGGGACTAGCTTGCACGAGCAGTACTTC. Translated: CATGGTSLHEQYF.

The gene calls are TRBV5-8 and TRBJ2-2; D is ambiguous. Trimming took off 2 bases at V and 3 bases at J, with 17 bases between the two ends. Germline V gives CDR1 SGHTS, CDR2 YDEGEE. The CDR3 consists of 17 residues. CDR3 coding DNA: TGTGCCAGCAGCTTAGTTGGCCACAACGCGGACACCGGGGAGCTGTTTTTT. Translation: CASSLVGHNADTGELFF.

The genes are TRBV11-2 and TRBJ1-1; tentatively, D is TRBD1 (5 bases). The CDR3 loop spans 14 amino acids. Trimming pared 4 bases from V and 5 bases from J, leaving 14 bases between. Per germline, CDR1 SGHAT and CDR2 FQNNGV. The CDR3 DNA reads as TGTGCCAGCAGCTCCACGGGGGGAGGTACTGAAGCTTTCTTT. It specifies CASSSTGGGTEAFF.

The chain couples TRBV6-5 to TRBJ2-3; TRBD1 agrees at 10 bases. The CDR3 sequence is 14 residues long. After removal of 6 bases from V and 3 bases from J, the junction contained 3 bases not matched to a gene. Germline CDR1 MNHEY, CDR2 SVGAGI. The DNA of the CDR3 is TGTGCCAGCAGCCGGGACAGGGGTACAGATACGCAGTATTTT. This gives the protein CASSRDRGTDTQYF.

This clone occurred a few times. The chain joins TRBV2 to TRBJ1-5; 8 bases line up with TRBD1. Trimming took 4 bases from V and 6 from J; bases not matched to a gene: 5. Germline V gene sequence: CDR1 SNHLY, CDR2 FYNNEI. The CDR3 is 14 residues long. CDR3 in DNA: TGTGCCAGCAGTGGGACAGGGATCCGTCAGCCCCAGCATTTT. Protein sequence: CASSGTGIRQPQHF.

The rearrangement links TRBV5-8 to TRBJ1-1; TRBD1 matches 8 bases. The V segment lost 0 bases and the J segment 11 bases; nucleotides outside the gene matches: 6. The CDR3 sequence is 13 residues long. Germline assignment: CDR1 SGHTS and CDR2 YDEGEE. The CDR3 region is CASSLGQGASAFF. DNA of the CDR3: TGTGCCAGCAGCTTGGGGCAGGGGGCATCGGCTTTCTTT.

The gene calls are TRBV19 and TRBJ2-7; a weak D match, TRBD2 (6 bases). Between the trimmed V and J ends, which lost 6 bases and 4 bases, there was a span of 13 bases. CDR3 length: 13 residues. Germline CDR1 LNHDA, CDR2 SQIVND (reference sequence). The CDR3 here is CASRRGSSYEQYF. The CDR3 DNA sequence: TGTGCCAGTAGGCGGGGCAGTTCTTACGAGCAGTACTTC.

The V gene is TRBV4-1, the J gene TRBJ2-2, with D possibly TRBD2 on 6 matching bases. The V gene lost 0 bases and the J gene lost 3 bases, with 8 bases spanning the gap. Germline CDR1 MGHRA, CDR2 YSYEKL. The CDR3 totals 15 residues. The CDR3 is CASSQEGGYTGELFF. The CDR3, as DNA: TGCGCCAGCAGCCAAGAAGGAGGGTACACCGGGGAGCTGTTTTTT.

The genes are TRBV27 and TRBJ1-2; 7 bases agree with TRBD1. In germline, CDR1 is MNHEY, CDR2 SMNVEV (reference sequence). The CDR3 is made up of 14 amino acids. Trimming took 7 bases from V and 5 from J; bases not matched to a gene: 10. CDR3 DNA: TGTGCCAGCACCCGGACAGGCGGTCCGTATGGCTACACCTTC. It translates to CASTRTGGPYGYTF.

The chain combines TRBV27 with TRBJ1-6, with D perhaps matching TRBD1 (6 bases). Germline CDR1 reads MNHEY; CDR2 reads SMNVEV (reference sequence). The CDR3 runs to 14 residues. Between the trimmed V and J ends, which lost 2 bases and 7 bases, there was a span of 9 bases. CDR3 in DNA: TGTGCCAGCAGTTTAGACAGGATAAATTCACCCCTCCACTTT. Translating it yields CASSLDRINSPLHF.

The chain combines TRBV25-1 with TRBJ2-6, with a possible D match to TRBD1 (5 bases). The germline V and J ends were trimmed by 5 bases and 4 bases, with 12 bases remaining between them. The CDR3 sequence is 15 residues long. Germline V gives CDR1 MGHDK, CDR2 SYGVNS. The CDR3 region is CASSPQVPGANVLTF. For the CDR3, the DNA is TGTGCCAGCAGTCCACAGGTTCCGGGGGCCAACGTCCTGACTTTC.

This chain joins TRBV3-1 (or the pseudogene TRBV3-2) and TRBJ1-1, with D unclear. The CDR3 runs to 15 residues. From germline, CDR1 is LGHDT and CDR2 YNNKEL (reference sequence). V was pared by 4 bases and J by 5 bases, with 17 bases between. DNA of the CDR3: TGTGCCAGCAGCCCCCAGGCGACCACTAGGACTGAAGCTTTCTTT. Translating gives CASSPQATTRTEAFF.

The chain uses TRBV18 and TRBJ1-2, with D tentatively TRBD1 (6 bases). V lost 1 base to trimming and J lost 5 bases, with 14 bases between them. The germline CDR1 and CDR2 sequences are KGHSH and LQKENI. This CDR3 contains 15 residues. CDR3 protein: CASSPLNTQGYGYTF. CDR3 sequence (DNA): TGTGCCAGCTCACCACTTAATACACAGGGATATGGCTACACCTTC.

V and J are TRBV12-5 and TRBJ1-3, with D possibly TRBD1 on 5 matching bases. In germline, CDR1 is LGHNT, CDR2 FRNRAP. The CDR3 is 14 residues long. V was pared by 3 bases and J by 1 base, with 7 bases between. The CDR3 spells CASGLPGSGNTIYF. Written as DNA, the CDR3 is TGTGCTAGTGGTTTACCAGGGTCTGGAAACACCATATATTTT.

This sequence joins TRBV14 and TRBJ2-3, with 14 bases fitting TRBD2. This CDR3 has 18 residues. Per the germline V gene, CDR1 is SGHDN and CDR2 is FVKESK. The V and J ends lost 0 bases and 4 bases, in that order; junction bases with no gene match: 6. Here the CDR3 reads CASSQDRGTSGSADTQYF. DNA for the CDR3: TGTGCCAGCAGCCAAGATCGGGGGACTAGCGGGAGTGCAGATACGCAGTATTTT.

The V and J genes are TRBV2 and TRBJ1-4, with 8 bases that match TRBD1. CDR3 size: 15 residues. CDR1 SNHLY and CDR2 FYNNEI come from the germline V gene. V dropped 6 bases and J dropped 4; count of bases not matched to a gene: 7. The CDR3 nucleotides read TGTGCCAGCAGGGATCCCGGACAGGGTAATGAAAAACTGTTTTTT. It translates to CASRDPGQGNEKLFF.

V and J are TRBV7-3 and TRBJ2-1; 12 bases are a match to TRBD2. The length of the CDR3 is 16 residues. The V gene's germline CDR1 is SGHTA and CDR2 FQGTGA. J lost 7 bases, V lost 0 bases, and 4 bases had no gene match. The CDR3 region has the DNA TGTGCCAGCAGCTTAACGGGACTAGCGGGTACGAATGAGCAGTTCTTC. Translation: CASSLTGLAGTNEQFF.

V usage is TRBV5-1 and J usage is TRBJ1-3, with 9 bases matching TRBD1. With 5 bases clipped from V and 4 bases from J, the junction kept 10 bases outside the gene matches. The germline gives CDR1 SGHRS, CDR2 YFSETQ. The CDR3 is 16 residues long. CDR3 coding DNA: TGCGCCAGCAGGCCTACCGGGACAGGGCTGGGAAACACCATATATTTT. Amino acid sequence: CASRPTGTGLGNTIYF.

This clone was counted between two and nine times. The V gene is TRBV10-1, the J gene TRBJ2-7; D remains ambiguous. Germline assignment: CDR1 WNHNN and CDR2 SYGVQD (reference sequence). Trimming stripped 4 bases from V and 1 base from J, with 8 bases between. The CDR3 consists of 13 residues. In DNA form, the CDR3 reads TGCGCCAGCAGTGGCGGCGGTTCCTACGAGCAGTACTTC. Amino acids: CASSGGGSYEQYF.

This chain joins TRBV18 and TRBJ1-3; 7 nucleotides align to TRBD1. The V segment lost 5 bases and the J segment 0 bases; nucleotides outside the gene matches: 7. The CDR3 has 16 residues. CDR1 is KGHSH, CDR2 LQKENI, per germline. For the CDR3, the DNA is TGTGCCAGCTCAAGCACAGGGGCCGGCTCTGGAAACACCATATATTTT. Amino acid sequence: CASSSTGAGSGNTIYF.

This clone was counted only a few times. The V gene is TRBV4-2, the J gene TRBJ2-2; D unresolved. The CDR3 extends over 17 amino acids. V dropped 0 bases and J dropped 1 base, with 12 bases sitting between them. Germline CDR1 and CDR2: LGHNA and YNFKEQ. CDR3 amino acids: CASSQDVLRQNTGELFF. Written as DNA, the CDR3 is TGTGCCAGCAGCCAAGATGTCCTGAGACAGAACACCGGGGAGCTGTTTTTT.

This chain joins TRBV11-2 and TRBJ2-3; 9 nucleotides match TRBD2. Germline assignment: CDR1 SGHAT and CDR2 FQNNGV. With V trimmed by 4 bases and J by 5 bases, 7 bases remained unmatched. The CDR3 contains 15 residues. CDR3 residues: CASSSNSGRGDTQYF. The CDR3 DNA sequence: TGTGCCAGCAGCTCCAATAGCGGGAGAGGAGATACGCAGTATTTT.

This clone was seen only once. This chain joins TRBV9 and TRBJ1-1; D not certain. Germline V gene data show CDR1 as SGDLS and CDR2 as YYNGEE. The CDR3 has 15 residues. V gave up 0 bases and J gave up 2 bases, with 11 bases separating them. The CDR3 DNA reads as TGTGCCAGCAGCGTAGCTTCCAGCGCAAACACTGAAGCTTTCTTT. This codes for CASSVASSANTEAFF.

The rearrangement joins TRBV2 to TRBJ1-6; D remains ambiguous. The CDR3 covers 14 residues. Germline V lookup: CDR1 SNHLY, CDR2 FYNNEI. V lost 8 bases and J 4 bases, leaving 12 bases between the germline ends. The CDR3, as DNA: TGTGCCAGCCTCAGCGGGTTTTATAATTCACCCCTCCACTTT. Amino acids: CASLSGFYNSPLHF. The complete variable domain, with remaining parts taken from reference TRBV2 and TRBJ1-6, reads EPEVTQTPSHQVTQMGQEVILRCVPISNHLYFYWYRQILGQKVEFLVSFYNNEISEKSEIFDDQFSVERPDGSNFTLKIRSTKLEDSAMYFCASLSGFYNSPLHFGNGTRLTVT.